This TCR beta chain emerged from a study of T cells of healthy individuals. This clonotype has ten or more counts. CDR1 is SGHNT, CDR2 YYREEE, per germline (reference sequence). Between the trimmed V and J ends, which lost 2 bases and 0 bases, there was a span of 12 bases. The CDR3 contains 16 residues. Via MiXCR, TCRdb re-called the 5' RACE reads, giving one row per CDR3 protein. Counted here are about 82,000 distinct CDR3 sequences, 5% occurring once; the ten biggest clones make up roughly 7.1%. The TCR comes from a female donor in good health. The rearrangement uses TRBV5-4 and TRBJ2-4, with D perhaps TRBD1 or TRBD2 (5 bases each). As DNA, the CDR3 is TGTGCCAGCAGCTTTGGGGGTGACCTAGCCAAAAACATTCAGTACTTC. This encodes CASSFGGDLAKNIQYF.